Listed below are T cell receptor beta chains from one sample, sequenced in a study of CD8+ T cells in alopecia areata. The repertoire was sequenced with immunoSEQ multiplex PCR; TCRdb's copy has only in-frame clones and lacks some. Among about 220,000 clones listed, about 57% were seen once. Sequencing was performed on CD4+ T cells sorted from blood, taken at week 4, from a patient treated with tofacitinib. The receptors were sampled from a human donor with alopecia areata. Both conserved end residues are part of each CDR3. Each record gives: V gene, CDR3 protein.

TRBV5-6 | CASSRPREIYGYTF
TRBV29-1 | CSTTPGTGNGYTF
TRBV30 | CAWSAQGRVSYEQYF
TRBV28 | CASSSLGGAGGYTF
TRBV29-1 | CSVEVGRRFTDTQYF
TRBV29-1 | CSASKGSNTEAFF
TRBV4-1 | CASSLQRGIGDTQYF
TRBV19 | CASSILAGNTGELFF
TRBV15 | CATSRRVPGNEQFF
TRBV7-2 | CASSSWVSLAKNIQYF
TRBV30 | CASARLAGASEQYF
TRBV28 | CASSLTSGGPGTQYF
TRBV2 | CATSPENGYTF
TRBV7-2 | CASSASPGQTNTEAFF
TRBV4-1 | CASSQDGVGGPKCDYGYTF
TRBV7-9 | CASSLGGAEEKLFF
TRBV30 | CAWSLDSNQPQHF
TRBV4-3 | CASSQSRGFSYEQYF
TRBV4-3 | CASSQVRERNEQFF
TRBV9 | CASSVSGNTEAFF
TRBV30 | CAWGSTRVFF
TRBV27 | CASREEVDSNQPQHF
TRBV5-7 | CASSLRSTDRHGPQHF
TRBV5-1 | CASNDIQETQYF
TRBV2 | CASSGTGSGYTF
TRBV2 | CASSRQSSSTEAFF
TRBV12-5 | CASGPGTVYEQYF
TRBV30 | CAWSGTGAEAFF
TRBV14 | CASSQDSATDTQYF
TRBV14 | CASSHDRVAGYTF
TRBV30 | CAWSRTPYQETQYF
TRBV6-6 | CASSYGSPQHF
TRBV29-1 | CSAPTGDYGYTF
TRBV6-6 | CASSYPDRERGGYTF
TRBV4-3 | CASSQVSATELYGYTF
TRBV7-2 | CASNKRGAVLSEQYF
TRBV29-1 | CSVDTPPDGEQFF
TRBV5-1 | CASSPITGNTEAFF
TRBV7-7 | CASSRDGTAYNEQFF
TRBV15 | CATSTRTENTEAFF
TRBV5-1 | CASSLEGKLTDTQYF
TRBV15 | CATSRDWSTGGYTF
TRBV30 | CAWSPGKDYGYTF
TRBV19 | CASSTGDYGYTF
TRBV5-1 | CASSLGLAATGELFF
TRBV30 | CAWSKTGANEQFF
TRBV7-3 | CASSLSRNTEAFF
TRBV15 | CATSSRPTGQLTYGYTF
TRBV30 | CAWNRDRAYGYTF
TRBV9 | CASSEGQGYEQYF
TRBV30 | CAWSGDRTTYEQYF
TRBV27 | CASSLQGASNEQFF
TRBV5-1 | CASSLGGNTGELFF
TRBV30 | CAFTPSGSYTF
TRBV5-1 | CASTSTGRETQYF